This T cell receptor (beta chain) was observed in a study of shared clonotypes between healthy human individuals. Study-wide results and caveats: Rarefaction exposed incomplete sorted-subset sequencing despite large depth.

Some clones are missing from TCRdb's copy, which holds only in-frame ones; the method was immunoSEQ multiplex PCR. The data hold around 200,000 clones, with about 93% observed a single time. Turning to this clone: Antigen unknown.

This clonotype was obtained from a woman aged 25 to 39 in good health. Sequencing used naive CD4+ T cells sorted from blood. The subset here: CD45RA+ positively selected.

In nucleotides, the CDR3 is TGCGCCAGCAGCGGGGGGACAGGGACCCACGAGCAGTACTTC. Amino acids: CASSGGTGTHEQYF. This rearrangement joins TRBV5-1 to TRBJ2-7; 9 bases fit TRBD1. Germline CDR1 and CDR2: SGHRS and YFSETQ. V lost 4 bases, J lost 5 bases, and 7 bases stayed unmatched. There are 14 residues in the CDR3. The variable domain in full, with the rest retrieved from reference TRBV5-1 and TRBJ2-7, is KAGVTQTPRYLIKTRGQQVTLSCSPISGHRSVSWYQQTPGQGLQFLFEYFSETQRNKGNFPGRFSGRQFSNSRSEMNVSTLELGDSALYLCASSGGTGTHEQYFGPGTRLTVT.